The clone carrying this TCR beta chain was observed a few times. Its antigen is still unknown. The data belong to a study of cytomegalovirus exposure and HLA in healthy donors. The CDR3 length is 16 residues. The V and J ends lost 7 bases and 0 bases, in that order; junction bases with no gene match: 5. Germline CDR1 is SNHLY and CDR2 is FYNNEI. PCR primers comprised 60 Vbeta and 13 Jbeta primers. Repertoires were generated with immunoSEQ multiplex PCR, while TCRdb's copy carries only in-frame clones and drops some. The data contain around 86,000 clones, approximately 7.7% of them seen just once; the ten biggest clones take up about 2.3%. Donors sampled were nominally healthy, though unrecorded immune exposures were likely. Whole-study findings and limits: About 87% or about 30% of the time was how often most TCR beta V segments were productive, according to an earlier analysis. Confirmation in vitro established that a few CMV-associated chains were specific for CMV antigens.

Sequenced: PBMCs. The gene calls are TRBV2 and TRBJ2-3; 12 nucleotides match TRBD2. The TCR was taken from a man aged 45 to 65 in good health and CMV-seronegative. The CDR3 sequence: CASTLAGGPSTDTQYF. In DNA form, the CDR3 reads TGTGCCAGCACGCTAGCGGGGGGGCCGAGCACAGATACGCAGTATTTT.